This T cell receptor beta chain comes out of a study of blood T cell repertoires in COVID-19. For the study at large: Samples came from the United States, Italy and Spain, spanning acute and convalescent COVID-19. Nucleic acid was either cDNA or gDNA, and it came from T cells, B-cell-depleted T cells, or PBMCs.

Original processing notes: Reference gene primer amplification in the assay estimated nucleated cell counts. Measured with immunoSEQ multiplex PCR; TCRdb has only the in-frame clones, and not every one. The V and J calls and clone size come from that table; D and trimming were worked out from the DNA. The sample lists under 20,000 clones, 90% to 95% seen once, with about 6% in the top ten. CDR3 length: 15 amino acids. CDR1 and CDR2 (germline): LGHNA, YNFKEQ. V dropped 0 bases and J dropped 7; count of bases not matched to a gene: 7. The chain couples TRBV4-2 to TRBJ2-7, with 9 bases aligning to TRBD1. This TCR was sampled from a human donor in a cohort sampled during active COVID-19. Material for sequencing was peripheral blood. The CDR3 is CASSQDWGQGDEQYF. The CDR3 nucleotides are TGTGCCAGCAGCCAAGATTGGGGACAGGGCGATGAGCAGTACTTC.